This entry lists 14 T cell receptor beta chains sequenced from one sample in a study of spatial heterogeneity in lung cancer. Time point: blood at routine non-recurrence follow-up after resection. Unsorted whole RNA of tumor, nontumor lung or frozen PBMC was sequenced. In TCRdb, the 5' RACE reads were re-called with MiXCR into one record per CDR3 protein. The table records more than 95,000 distinct CDR3 sequences, less than 15% of them present only once. This specimen was PBMCs, taken at follow-up. The receptors shown here come from a male donor with early-stage non-small cell lung cancer.

Ten or more counts support this clonotype. V and J are TRBV29-1 and TRBJ1-5, with a possible D match to TRBD1 (6 bases). V gave up 5 bases and J gave up 4 bases, with 15 bases separating them. CDR1 is SQVTM, CDR2 ANQGSEA, per germline. The CDR3 runs 14 residues. CDR3 loop: CSVRQGPGNQPQHF. CDR3 nucleotides: TGCAGCGTTAGGCAGGGGCCGGGTAATCAGCCCCAGCATTTT.

The genes are TRBV28 and TRBJ2-7; 9 bases fit TRBD1. Germline CDR1 and CDR2: MDHEN and SYDVKM. After removal of 6 bases from V and 3 bases from J, the junction contained 6 bases not matched to a gene. CDR3 length: 14 residues. CDR3 nucleotide sequence: TGTGCCAGCAGGACACCGGGACAGGGCTACGAGCAGTACTTC. It yields the protein CASRTPGQGYEQYF.

The chain couples TRBV30 to TRBJ2-2; no clear D gene. The CDR3 covers 11 residues. The V end was cut by 3 bases, the J end by 2 bases, with 1 base between. Per germline, CDR1 GTSNPN and CDR2 SVGIG (reference sequence). CDR3 coding DNA: TGTGCCTGGAGCAACACCGGGGAGCTGTTTTTT. Translation: CAWSNTGELFF.

This clonotype was picked up a small number of times. V usage is TRBV12-3 or TRBV12-4 and J usage is TRBJ1-1, with TRBD1 as a possible D gene (5 bases). The CDR3 runs 14 residues. The V gene lost 6 bases and the J gene lost 6 bases, with 17 bases spanning the gap. The CDR3 sequence is CASRPGGGSAEAFF. DNA of the CDR3: TGTGCCAGCAGACCCGGGGGAGGGTCCGCTGAAGCTTTCTTT.

V gene TRBV11-2 combines with J gene TRBJ2-6, with D possibly matching TRBD2 (6 bases). The germline V gene encodes CDR1 SGHAT and CDR2 FQNNGV. Trimming left V 3 bases short and J 4 bases short, with 10 bases between. CDR3 size: 15 residues. Here the CDR3 reads CASSFGGRGANVLTF. The DNA for the CDR3 is TGTGCCAGCAGCTTCGGGGGTCGCGGGGCCAACGTCCTGACTTTC.

This clonotype was detected a few times. The chain uses TRBV15 and TRBJ2-3; 11 positions agree with TRBD2. Germline loops: CDR1 LNHNV, CDR2 YYDKDF (reference sequence). J gave up 6 bases and V 1 base, and 6 bases lay outside the gene matches. The CDR3 loop spans 16 amino acids. CDR3 DNA sequence: TGTGCCACCAGCAGAGCTAGGACTAGCGGGCTGGATACGCAGTATTTT. Protein product: CATSRARTSGLDTQYF.

The V call is TRBV12-3 or TRBV12-4, the J call TRBJ1-2; D call uncertain. Trimming took 7 bases from V and 5 from J, leaving 17 bases between them. This CDR3 is built from 14 residues. This chain's CDR3 is CASTMAEQTYGYTF. CDR3 DNA sequence: TGTGCCAGCACGATGGCGGAACAGACATATGGCTACACCTTC.

This clonotype was detected many times. The chain employs TRBV5-6 and TRBJ2-3; D remains unclear. V lost 6 bases and J 1 base, leaving 12 bases between the germline ends. The CDR3 length is 14 residues. From germline, CDR1 is SGHDT and CDR2 YYEEEE. The CDR3 spells CASTPDGRTDTQYF. The CDR3 DNA sequence: TGTGCCAGCACCCCGGACGGACGCACAGATACGCAGTATTTT.

The table lists this clonotype with a few counts. In DNA form, the CDR3 reads TGTGCCAGCAGACCGTCTCTAGCGGGGGGCCTCTACGAGCAGTACTTC. Protein sequence: CASRPSLAGGLYEQYF. V and J are TRBV6-5 and TRBJ2-7, with 11 bases matching TRBD2. The J segment lost 3 bases and the V segment lost 6 bases, leaving 10 bases of the junction unmatched. Germline V gene lookup returns CDR1 MNHEY and CDR2 SVGAGI. This CDR3 is built from 16 residues.

The chain carries TRBV20-1 and TRBJ2-7, with no clear D. Trimming removed 6 bases at V and 3 bases at J, with 12 bases between. CDR1 and CDR2 from the germline V gene are DFQATT and SNEGSKA (reference sequence). CDR3 size: 12 residues. CDR3 residues: CSAPRASYEQYF. The CDR3 region has the DNA TGCAGTGCCCCCCGGGCAAGCTACGAGCAGTACTTC.

The rearrangement joins TRBV28 to TRBJ1-4; a weak D match, TRBD1 (5 bases). Germline CDR1 MDHEN, CDR2 SYDVKM. The length of the CDR3 is 13 residues. Trimming removed 5 bases from V and 7 bases from J, with 11 bases in between. The CDR3 here is CASSDSGGEKLFF. The CDR3 coding sequence is TGTGCCAGCAGTGACTCGGGGGGTGAAAAACTGTTTTTT.

This clonotype was observed a single time. The gene calls are TRBV5-1 and TRBJ2-5; 10 bases map to TRBD1. Germline V gene sequence: CDR1 SGHRS, CDR2 YFSETQ. The trim removed 0 bases at V and 5 bases at J, leaving 4 bases unmatched. The length of the CDR3 is 15 residues. CDR3 loop: CASSLGQGAEETQYF. The CDR3 DNA reads as TGCGCCAGCAGCTTGGGACAGGGGGCGGAGGAGACCCAGTACTTC.

This clonotype was seen only a few times. This rearrangement joins TRBV4-1 to TRBJ2-2; D might be TRBD2 (5 bases). V lost 1 base and J lost 6, with 12 bases in between. This CDR3 has 15 amino acids. The germline V gene encodes CDR1 MGHRA and CDR2 YSYEKL. The CDR3 nucleotides are TGCGCCAGCAGCCAAGGGGAGTCGTTCCCCGGGGAGCTGTTTTTT. Its protein is CASSQGESFPGELFF.

This chain's CDR3 is CAWTRGVTEAFF. The DNA of the CDR3 is TGTGCCTGGACCAGGGGGGTCACTGAAGCTTTCTTT. The rearrangement links TRBV30 to TRBJ1-1, with 7 bases identical to TRBD1. The V gene's germline CDR1 is GTSNPN and CDR2 SVGIG (reference sequence). Germline trimming cut 4 bases from V and 4 bases from J; bases unmatched to any gene: 3. This CDR3 has 12 amino acids.